These 11 T cell receptor beta chains were all obtained from the same sample, sequenced in a study of metastatic and nonmetastatic thyroid tumors. No treatment had been given to any patient before thyroid surgery. TCRdb called clones again from the PCR reads with MiXCR. The data show fewer than 40,000 clones, with approximately 51% seen just once and around 22% held by the top ten. The sequenced sample was tumor tissue. The receptor set was obtained from a male donor with papillary thyroid cancer or a benign thyroid nodule (not recorded which). Some clones in this sample may be carry-over from other donors' samples.

This chain links TRBV30 with TRBJ1-5; maybe TRBD1 (6 bases). The germline CDR1 and CDR2 sequences are GTSNPN and SVGIG (reference sequence). Trimming removed 3 bases at V and 0 bases at J, with 12 bases between. CDR3 length equals 15 residues. CDR3 protein: CAWREQGSSNQPQHF. The CDR3 DNA is TGTGCCTGGAGGGAACAGGGTTCTAGCAATCAGCCCCAGCATTTT. Looking up the rest from reference TRBV30 and TRBJ1-5 gives the full variable domain: SQTIHQWPATLVQPVGSPLSLECTVEGTSNPNLYWYRQAAGRGLQLLFYSVGIGQISSEVPQNLSASRPQDRQFILSSKKLLLSDSGFYLCAWREQGSSNQPQHFGDGTRLSIL.

J is TRBJ1-2 and V is TRBV6-2 or TRBV6-3; no definite D call. V lost 8 bases and J 7 bases, leaving 11 bases between the germline ends. CDR1 MNHEY and CDR2 SVGEGT come from the germline V gene. This CDR3 region has 11 residues. The CDR3 sequence: CASGSMGGYTF. The CDR3 nucleotides read TGTGCCAGCGGGTCGATGGGTGGCTACACCTTC.

The V call is TRBV5-1, the J call TRBJ1-2, with 8 bases aligning to TRBD1. V was pared by 4 bases and J by 9 bases, with 5 bases of the junction left unmatched. Germline-derived CDR1 and CDR2 are SGHRS and YFSETQ. The CDR3 has 12 amino acids. The CDR3 is CASSGQGNCYTF. The CDR3 DNA reads as TGCGCCAGCAGCGGACAGGGAAATTGCTACACCTTC.

The chain is built from TRBV5-1 and TRBJ1-1, with 7 bases aligning to TRBD1. This CDR3 is built from 14 residues. Germline CDR1 SGHRS, CDR2 YFSETQ. Trimming removed 4 bases from V and 4 bases from J; junction bases left unmatched: 7. CDR3 protein: CASSRGPGVTEAFF. For the CDR3, the DNA is TGCGCCAGCAGCAGGGGGCCTGGGGTCACTGAAGCTTTCTTT.

The chain couples TRBV5-6 to TRBJ2-3; D might be TRBD1 or TRBD2, each matching 5 bases. CDR3 size: 14 residues. Trimming took 3 bases from V and 1 from J, leaving 9 bases between them. Germline CDR1 reads SGHDT; CDR2 reads YYEEEE. CDR3 bases: TGTGCCAGCAGCTGGATGGGGGGCACAGATACGCAGTATTTT. This codes for CASSWMGGTDTQYF.

This clone came up a few times. The rearrangement uses TRBV13 and TRBJ1-1, with 7 bases matching TRBD1. CDR1 and CDR2 (germline): PRHDT, FYEKMQ (reference sequence). The CDR3 runs to 15 residues. V shed 4 bases, J shed 7 bases, and the junction held 12 bases outside the gene matches. The CDR3 coding sequence is TGTGCCAGCAGCTCGCACAGGGGCTGGGGGGGTGAAGCTTTCTTT. Translated: CASSSHRGWGGEAFF.

This clone was counted only a few times. The J gene is TRBJ2-7, the V gene TRBV12-3 or TRBV12-4, with 11 positions matching TRBD2. CDR3 length: 13 residues. With V trimmed by 2 bases and J by 6 bases, 0 bases remained unmatched. CDR3 DNA: TGTGCCAGCAGTTTAACTAGCGGGAGCGAGCAGTACTTC. It specifies CASSLTSGSEQYF.

This clone was recorded once. This rearrangement joins TRBV18 to TRBJ2-2; maybe TRBD1 (6 bases). Trimming pared 3 bases from V and 4 bases from J, leaving 12 bases between. The CDR3 loop spans 15 amino acids. The V gene's germline CDR1 is KGHSH and CDR2 LQKENI. The CDR3 nucleotides are TGTGCCAGCTCACCCCCAGGGGCACTCACCGGGGAGCTGTTTTTT. It is translated as CASSPPGALTGELFF.

The chain joins TRBV6-2 or TRBV6-3 to TRBJ2-5, with D uncertain. Trimming removed 6 bases at V and 4 bases at J, with 15 bases between. CDR1 MNHEY and CDR2 SVGEGT come from the germline V gene. The CDR3 is 14 amino acids. The CDR3: CASSPGRILETQYF. CDR3 in DNA: TGTGCCAGCAGCCCGGGTAGGATTCTAGAGACCCAGTACTTC.

The gene calls are TRBV12-3 or TRBV12-4 and TRBJ2-1; perhaps TRBD2 as D (7 bases). The CDR3 loop spans 15 amino acids. V was pared by 2 bases and J by 9 bases, with 17 bases between. CDR3 DNA sequence: TGTGCCAGCAGTTTATTGGGGGGGGCTGGCAGTGAGCAGTTCTTC. Protein sequence: CASSLLGGAGSEQFF.

V is TRBV3-1 and J is TRBJ1-3; D gene unclear. V shed 1 base and J shed 3 bases, with 1 base lying between them. The CDR3 has 12 residues. Germline V lookup: CDR1 LGHDT, CDR2 YNNKEL (reference sequence). CDR3 in amino acids: CASSQVGNTIYF. CDR3 nucleotides: TGTGCCAGCAGCCAAGTTGGAAACACCATATATTTT.